This is a list of T cell receptor beta chains from one sample in a study of blood T cell repertoires in COVID-19. This table comes from immunoSEQ multiplex PCR, and its TCRdb copy is limited to in-frame clones, with some not included. The sample has some 200,000 clones; roughly four fifths are singletons. Input material: PBMCs or T cells enriched from blood (not recorded which). Receptor source: a woman in her 40s with acute COVID-19. CDR3s include the opening cysteine and the closing phenylalanine or tryptophan. D genes are given only for firm matches. A row's size may be missing; if present it is once, few, many or a size class.

d_call	clone_size	v_call	j_call	cdr3_nt	cdr3_aa
TRBD2	-	TRBV18	TRBJ2-2	TGTGCCAGCTCACCATTAAGGACTAGCGGGACCGGGGAGCTGTTTTTT	CASSPLRTSGTGELFF
-	-	TRBV21-1	TRBJ2-1	TGTGCCAGCAGCAAACAGACCCCCGTTGGGACTAGCGGGGACAATGAGCAGTTCTTC	CASSKQTPVGTSGDNEQFF
-	-	TRBV18	TRBJ2-2	TGTGCCAGCTCACTTCTAGCGACAAACACCGGGGAGCTGTTTTTT	CASSLLATNTGELFF
-	-	TRBV24-1	TRBJ1-3	TGTGCCACCAGTGCCCAACAGGATCCCGGAAACACCATATATTTT	CATSAQQDPGNTIYF
-	few	TRBV6-2/TRBV6-3	TRBJ2-6	TGTGCCAGCAGTTATCGGTGGGAAGGGTGGACTAAATCTGGGGCCAACGTCCTGACTTTC	CASSYRWEGWTKSGANVLTF
TRBD2	-	TRBV24-1	TRBJ2-1	TGTGCCACCAGTGATTGGTCTAGCGGCTACAATGAGCAGTTCTTC	CATSDWSSGYNEQFF
TRBD1	-	TRBV5-8	TRBJ1-1	TGTGCCAGCAGATTAACAGGGGGGAACACTGAAGCTTTCTTT	CASRLTGGNTEAFF
-	-	TRBV27	TRBJ1-5	TGTGCCAGCAGTTTCCAGAATGGTCAGCCCCAGCATTTT	CASSFQNGQPQHF
-	-	TRBV30	TRBJ2-3	TGTGCCTGGAGAGAAGGGGTTGATACGCAGTATTTT	CAWREGVDTQYF
-	once	TRBV5-6	TRBJ1-2	TGTGCCAGCAGCTTGTCCAGGGGCGCGTACGGCTACACCTTC	CASSLSRGAYGYTF
TRBD1	-	TRBV7-2	TRBJ1-2	TGTGCCAGCAGTTTTTACCGACAGGGGCCCTATGGCTACACCTTC	CASSFYRQGPYGYTF
TRBD1	-	TRBV4-2	TRBJ1-1	TGTGCCAGCAGCCGGGAGACAGGGTTTGAAGCTTTCTTT	CASSRETGFEAFF
TRBD1	once	TRBV5-6	TRBJ1-2	TGTGCCAGCAGCCAGGGTCTGACAGGGGGCTCCGTCGGCTACACCTTC	CASSQGLTGGSVGYTF
-	-	TRBV27	TRBJ2-7	TGTGCCAGCAGTTTCCGCGGGGTTGGAGGCTCCTACGAGCAGTACTTC	CASSFRGVGGSYEQYF
-	-	TRBV5-1	TRBJ1-3	TGCGCCAGCAGCTTGGGACAGGGAAACACCATATATTTT	CASSLGQGNTIYF
-	few	TRBV28	TRBJ2-7	TGTGCCAGTGCCCAATCCCCTGTGAGGGAGGAGCAGTACTTC	CASAQSPVREEQYF
-	-	TRBV30	TRBJ2-1	TGTGCCTGGAGTGTACGAGGGCGGAATGAGCAGTTCTTC	CAWSVRGRNEQFF
-	once	TRBV4-1	TRBJ2-6	TGCGCCAGCAGCCCTCTGGACGGGAAAGTGAAGCCTGGGGCCAACGTCCTGACTTTC	CASSPLDGKVKPGANVLTF
TRBD1	-	TRBV7-9	TRBJ2-1	TGTGCCAGCAGCTCCACAGGGGGTTCCTACAATGAGCAGTTCTTC	CASSSTGGSYNEQFF
-	-	TRBV2	TRBJ1-4	TGTGCCAGCAGTGAATGGGTGGGCCGCAAGGGGGAAAAACTGTTTTTT	CASSEWVGRKGEKLFF
-	-	TRBV27	TRBJ1-2	TGTGCCAGCAGCCAAAACAGGGCCGGGGGCTACACCTTC	CASSQNRAGGYTF
TRBD2	-	TRBV27	TRBJ2-1	TGTGCCAGCAGTCGGTCCGGCGGGAGGGGGAGGAATGAGCAGTTCTTC	CASSRSGGRGRNEQFF
-	once	TRBV6-5	TRBJ2-7	TGTGCCAGCAGTTACTCAGTCGGGGTCCCCTCCTACGAGCAGTACTTC	CASSYSVGVPSYEQYF
TRBD1	-	TRBV19	TRBJ2-7	TGTGCCAGTAGTGCAGACAGGGTTGGAGCCTACGAGCAGTACTTC	CASSADRVGAYEQYF
-	-	TRBV2	TRBJ1-4	TGTGCCAGCAGTCTTCTAGGCCAAGGCAATGAAAAACTGTTTTTT	CASSLLGQGNEKLFF
TRBD1	-	TRBV5-4	TRBJ2-1	TGTGCCAGCAGCTTGGACAGGGGTGTCTACAATGAGCAGTTCTTC	CASSLDRGVYNEQFF
-	-	TRBV5-5	TRBJ2-2	TGTGCCAGCAGCTTGGCCTTTAGTAGCACCGGGGAGCTGTTTTTT	CASSLAFSSTGELFF
TRBD1	few	TRBV5-1	TRBJ1-2	TGCGCCAGCAGCCCAACAGGGGACTATGGCTACACCTTC	CASSPTGDYGYTF
TRBD1	-	TRBV18	TRBJ1-2	TGTGCCAGCTCAATGGGACAGGACAATGGCTACACCTTC	CASSMGQDNGYTF
TRBD2	-	TRBV14	TRBJ2-7	TGTGCCAGCAGCCTTAGCGGGGGGGCCAGTCGCGAGCAGTACTTC	CASSLSGGASREQYF
-	-	TRBV10-1	TRBJ1-1	TGCGCCAGCAGTGATCAGGGGAGCCGCACTGAAGCTTTCTTT	CASSDQGSRTEAFF
-	-	TRBV6-5	TRBJ1-4	TGTGCCAGCGGCGGACTATCAACTAATGAAAAACTGTTTTTT	CASGGLSTNEKLFF
TRBD1	-	TRBV7-9	TRBJ1-1	TGTGCCAGCAGCTACGGGACAGACACTGAAGCTTTCTTT	CASSYGTDTEAFF
TRBD2	-	TRBV9	TRBJ2-2	TGTGCCAGCAGCGTAGCGGGAGGGGCTGACGGGGAGCTGTTTTTT	CASSVAGGADGELFF
TRBD2	-	TRBV5-3	TRBJ2-7	TGTGCCAGAAGCTTTCCGACTAGCAACGAGCAGTACTTC	CARSFPTSNEQYF
TRBD2	-	TRBV7-3	TRBJ2-2	TGTGCCAGCAGCCCTACTAGCGGCACGAACACCGGGGAGCTGTTTTTT	CASSPTSGTNTGELFF
-	-	TRBV14	TRBJ1-1	TGTGCCAGCAGCCAGGCGGGGGGAAGAGGGAACACTGAAGCTTTCTTT	CASSQAGGRGNTEAFF
-	-	TRBV27	TRBJ1-4	TGTGCCAGCAGTTTCTCTTCAGGGCATGGTAATGAAAAACTGTTTTTT	CASSFSSGHGNEKLFF
-	-	TRBV6-1	TRBJ1-2	TGTGCCAGCAGTGAAACAGGGAACTATGGCTACACCTTC	CASSETGNYGYTF
TRBD2	-	TRBV23-1	TRBJ2-1	TGCGCCAGCAGTCAATCTCGGACTAGGATTAGCGGGATCGGTGGTGAGCAGTTCTTC	CASSQSRTRISGIGGEQFF
-	-	TRBV9	TRBJ1-2	TGTGCCAGCAGCGCGCGGGACGGACCGACGTATGGCTACACCTTC	CASSARDGPTYGYTF
-	-	TRBV7-9	TRBJ1-2	TGTGCCAGCAGCCAAATCGACAGTCTCTATGGCTACACCTTC	CASSQIDSLYGYTF
TRBD1	-	TRBV5-1	TRBJ1-4	TGCGCCAGCAAGGGACAGCCCGAAACTAATGAAAAACTGTTTTTT	CASKGQPETNEKLFF
-	-	TRBV25-1	TRBJ2-1	TGTGCCAGCAGTGACGGCCAGCGAGTAAACAATGAGCAGTTCTTC	CASSDGQRVNNEQFF
-	-	TRBV19	TRBJ1-5	TGTGCCAGTAGTACCGGGTCAGGGGGCAATCAGCCCCAGCATTTT	CASSTGSGGNQPQHF
TRBD1	-	TRBV5-1	TRBJ1-6	TGCGCCAGCAGCACACAGGGGTTTTCGAATTCACCCCTCCACTTT	CASSTQGFSNSPLHF
TRBD1	-	TRBV29-1	TRBJ2-1	TGCAGCGTGAGATCCTCTACAGGGGGGCCCTACAATGAGCAGTTCTTC	CSVRSSTGGPYNEQFF
TRBD2	-	TRBV3-1/TRBV3-2	TRBJ2-7	TGTGCCAGCAGCCATCCGCCCCACTTAGCGGGGGGTTCCTACGAGCAGTACTTC	CASSHPPHLAGGSYEQYF
-	-	TRBV29-1	TRBJ1-1	TGCAGCGTTACAGTTAACACTGAAGCTTTCTTT	CSVTVNTEAFF
-	once	TRBV6-2/TRBV6-3	TRBJ2-4	TGTGCCAGCAGTTACTTTGGAGGGTCGAACATTCAGTACTTC	CASSYFGGSNIQYF
-	-	TRBV4-2	TRBJ2-7	TGTGCCAGCAGCCAAGGGGGCACCGTTGGGTACGAGCAGTACTTC	CASSQGGTVGYEQYF
-	-	TRBV12-3/TRBV12-4	TRBJ1-2	TGTGCCAGCAGTTCCCAGGGGCACTATGGCTACACCTTC	CASSSQGHYGYTF
TRBD1	many	TRBV30	TRBJ1-3	TGTGCCTGGCAATCCAGGACAGGGGCAAACACCATATATTTT	CAWQSRTGANTIYF
-	few	TRBV6-2/TRBV6-3	TRBJ2-7	TGTGCCAGCAGCCGACAGTCGCGAGGGCAGTACTTC	CASSRQSRGQYF
TRBD2	-	TRBV7-8	TRBJ2-7	TGTGCCAGCAGCTATGGGGGGGGTAGGTACGAGCAGTACTTC	CASSYGGGRYEQYF
-	-	TRBV7-2	TRBJ2-1	TGTGCCAGCAGCTTAGACAGACACTACAATGAGCAGTTCTTC	CASSLDRHYNEQFF